Below, one T cell receptor (beta chain) is given with its context. The ends were cut back, 6 bases at V and 3 bases at J, with 8 bases in the middle. The CDR3 is made up of 12 amino acids. Germline assignment: CDR1 MDHEN and CDR2 SYDVKM. These data come from a study of T cell changes during pregnancy in multiple sclerosis. Using immunoSEQ multiplex PCR, the repertoire was profiled, and TCRdb retains in-frame clones only, with some absent. The profile shows approximately 20,000 clones, 70% to 90% of them singletons. The clonotype originates from a female donor with multiple sclerosis, enrolled in a pregnancy study. The rearrangement uses TRBV28 and TRBJ1-1; D perhaps matches TRBD1 (5 bases). The sample here was CD8+ T cells from peripheral blood mononuclear cells, taken before pregnancy. The CDR3, as DNA: TGTGCCAGCAGGACGACAGACACTGAAGCTTTCTTT. This gives the protein CASRTTDTEAFF.